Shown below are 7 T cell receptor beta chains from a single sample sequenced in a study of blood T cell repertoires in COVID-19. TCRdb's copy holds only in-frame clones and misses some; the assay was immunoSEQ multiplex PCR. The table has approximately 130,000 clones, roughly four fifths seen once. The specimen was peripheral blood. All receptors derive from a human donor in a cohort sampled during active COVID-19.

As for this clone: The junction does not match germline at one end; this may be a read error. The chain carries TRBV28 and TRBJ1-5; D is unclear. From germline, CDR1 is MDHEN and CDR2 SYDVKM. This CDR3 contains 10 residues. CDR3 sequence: CASSSQPQHF. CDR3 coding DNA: TGTGCCAGCAGCAGTCAGCCCCAGCATTTT.

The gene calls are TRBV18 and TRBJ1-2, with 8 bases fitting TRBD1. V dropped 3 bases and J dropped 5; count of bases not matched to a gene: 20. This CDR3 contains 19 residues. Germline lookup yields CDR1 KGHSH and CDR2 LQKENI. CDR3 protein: CASSPQRIDRGRAEYGYTF. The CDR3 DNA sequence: TGTGCCAGCTCACCCCAGAGGATTGACAGGGGTCGAGCGGAGTATGGCTACACCTTC.

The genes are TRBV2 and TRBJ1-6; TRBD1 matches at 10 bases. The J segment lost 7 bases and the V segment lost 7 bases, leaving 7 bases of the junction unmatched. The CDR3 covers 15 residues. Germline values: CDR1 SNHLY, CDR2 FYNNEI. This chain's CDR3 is CASTWDRGLNSPLHF. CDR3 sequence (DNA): TGTGCCAGCACTTGGGACAGGGGACTCAATTCACCCCTCCACTTT. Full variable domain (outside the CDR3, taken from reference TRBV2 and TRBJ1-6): EPEVTQTPSHQVTQMGQEVILRCVPISNHLYFYWYRQILGQKVEFLVSFYNNEISEKSEIFDDQFSVERPDGSNFTLKIRSTKLEDSAMYFCASTWDRGLNSPLHFGNGTRLTVT.

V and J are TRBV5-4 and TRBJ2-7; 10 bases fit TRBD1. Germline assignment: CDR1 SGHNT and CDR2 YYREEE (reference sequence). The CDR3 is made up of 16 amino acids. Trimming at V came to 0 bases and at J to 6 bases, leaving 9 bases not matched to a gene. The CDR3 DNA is TGTGCCAGCAGCTTGGGGTCCGGACAGGGGGGGCGCGAGCAGTACTTC. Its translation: CASSLGSGQGGREQYF.

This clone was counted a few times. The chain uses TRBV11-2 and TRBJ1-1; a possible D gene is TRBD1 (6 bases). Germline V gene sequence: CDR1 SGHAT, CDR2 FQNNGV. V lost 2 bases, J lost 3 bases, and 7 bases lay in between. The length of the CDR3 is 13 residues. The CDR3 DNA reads TGTGCCAGCAGCTTACGGACAGACACTGAAGCTTTCTTT. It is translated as CASSLRTDTEAFF.

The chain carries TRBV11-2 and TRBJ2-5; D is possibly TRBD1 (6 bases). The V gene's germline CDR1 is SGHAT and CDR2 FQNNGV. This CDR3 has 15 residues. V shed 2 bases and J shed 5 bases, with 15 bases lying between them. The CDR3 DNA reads TGTGCCAGCAGCTTAAGCACAGGGCGAGGGGAGACCCAGTACTTC. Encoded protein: CASSLSTGRGETQYF.

Here the CDR3 reads CASSLPVGGYNSPLHF. DNA for the CDR3: TGTGCCAGCAGCTTACCGGTGGGGGGATATAATTCACCCCTCCACTTT. This chain uses TRBV11-2 with TRBJ1-6; TRBD1 is a possible D gene (5 bases). The CDR3 is made up of 16 amino acids. Germline assignment: CDR1 SGHAT and CDR2 FQNNGV. The V and J ends lost 2 bases and 4 bases respectively, with 12 bases between them.